The rows below give T cell receptor beta chains drawn from one sample of a study of blood T cell repertoires in COVID-19. Generated by immunoSEQ multiplex PCR, the TCRdb table keeps only in-frame clones and is missing some. The sample carries about 400,000 clones, around 92% recorded once. Sequencing input: peripheral blood. These TCRs come from a man aged 35-49 years with acute or convalescent COVID-19. The CDR3 runs from the conserved cysteine through the conserved F or W. A D gene is named only where the DNA matches it firmly. Clone size is not always given. Where it is, it says once, few, many or a class for expanded clones.

d_call j_call v_call clone_size cdr3_aa cdr3_nt
TRBD1 TRBJ2-7 TRBV5-6 . CASRGTGGPYEQYF TGTGCCAGCAGAGGAACAGGGGGCCCCTACGAGCAGTACTTC
TRBD2 TRBJ2-2 TRBV7-9 . CASSYGTSRTGELFF TGTGCCAGCAGCTACGGGACTAGCAGGACCGGGGAGCTGTTTTTT
. TRBJ2-1 TRBV10-3 . CAISEWRGGNEQFF TGTGCCATCAGTGAGTGGAGGGGCGGGAATGAGCAGTTCTTC
TRBD2 TRBJ2-1 TRBV27 . CASSSPGLAGLYNEQFF TGTGCCAGCAGTTCCCCGGGACTAGCGGGACTATACAATGAGCAGTTCTTC
TRBD1 TRBJ2-1 TRBV5-6 . CASSDGQGANEQFF TGTGCCAGCAGCGATGGGCAGGGGGCCAATGAGCAGTTCTTC
TRBD1 TRBJ2-7 TRBV6-2/TRBV6-3 . CASSYPQWAWDRGNEQYF TGTGCCAGCAGTTACCCACAATGGGCCTGGGACAGGGGAAACGAGCAGTACTTC
TRBD1 TRBJ2-7 TRBV7-9 . CASSLVGQGAWEQYF TGTGCCAGCAGCTTAGTAGGACAGGGGGCATGGGAGCAGTACTTC
. TRBJ1-2 TRBV12-3/TRBV12-4 . CASSGPPGYTF TGTGCCAGCAGCGGTCCGCCCGGCTACACCTTC
TRBD1 TRBJ1-2 TRBV7-6 . CASSLLGTGGISGYTF TGTGCCAGCAGCTTACTCGGGACAGGGGGCATTAGTGGCTACACCTTC
TRBD2 TRBJ2-1 TRBV30 . CAWSGGTQRDYYNEQFF TGTGCCTGGAGTGGAGGGACCCAGCGGGACTACTACAATGAGCAGTTCTTC
TRBD1 TRBJ1-6 TRBV5-1 few CASRTDRGNSPLHF TGCGCCAGCAGAACGGACAGGGGAAATTCACCCCTCCACTTT
TRBD1 TRBJ1-2 TRBV27 . CASSSDRDNGYTF TGTGCCAGCAGTTCAGACAGGGACAATGGCTACACCTTC
. TRBJ1-1 TRBV29-1 . CSVEGGRGDTEAFF TGCAGCGTTGAAGGGGGCAGGGGCGACACTGAAGCTTTCTTT
. TRBJ2-5 TRBV6-2/TRBV6-3 . CASSYSFGTQYF TGTGCCAGCAGTTACTCGTTCGGGACCCAGTACTTC
TRBD2 TRBJ2-3 TRBV4-2 . CASSPLSAGDTDTQYF TGTGCCAGCAGCCCCCTCTCCGCGGGAGATACAGATACGCAGTATTTT
TRBD1 TRBJ1-2 TRBV5-1 . CASSLADRGSDGYTF TGCGCCAGCAGCTTGGCCGACAGGGGGTCGGATGGCTACACCTTC
. TRBJ1-6 TRBV28 once CASSLWGSSRRTPLHF TGTGCCAGCAGTTTATGGGGCAGCTCCCGCCGAACACCCCTCCACTTT
. TRBJ1-2 TRBV30 . CAWSVMLAVGYTF TGTGCCTGGAGTGTAATGTTGGCTGTTGGCTACACCTTC
. TRBJ2-5 TRBV28 . CASSLGLYSAQTQYF TGTGCCAGCAGTTTGGGGCTTTACAGCGCCCAGACCCAGTACTTC
TRBD1 TRBJ2-3 TRBV6-5 . CASRQGDTQYF TGTGCCAGCAGACAGGGGGATACGCAGTATTTT
. TRBJ1-5 TRBV5-8 . CASSFPRSNQPQHF TGTGCCAGCAGCTTTCCACGGAGCAATCAGCCCCAGCATTTT
TRBD2 TRBJ2-1 TRBV19 . CASSTGLAVYNEQFF TGTGCCAGTAGTACGGGACTAGCGGTCTACAATGAGCAGTTCTTC
TRBD2 TRBJ2-5 TRBV28 . CASNSSPLAGVRETQYF TGTGCCAGCAACTCCTCGCCCCTAGCGGGGGTACGGGAGACCCAGTACTTC
TRBD1 TRBJ2-1 TRBV9 . CASSVAPQGARNEQFF TGTGCCAGCAGCGTAGCTCCTCAGGGGGCGCGCAATGAGCAGTTCTTC
. TRBJ2-7 TRBV5-5 . CASSQTGNWNEQYF TGTGCCAGCAGCCAAACAGGGAATTGGAACGAGCAGTACTTC
. TRBJ2-7 TRBV11-3 . CASSPPGSLEQYF TGTGCCAGCAGCCCACCAGGGTCACTCGAGCAGTACTTC
TRBD2 TRBJ2-7 TRBV14 . CASSPTSGRALMDEQYF TGTGCCAGCAGCCCGACTAGCGGGAGGGCCCTTATGGACGAGCAGTACTTC
TRBD2 TRBJ2-2 TRBV18 . CASSPPNSGGYDGTGELFF TGTGCCAGCTCACCACCCAACAGCGGGGGTTACGATGGCACCGGGGAGCTGTTTTTT
. TRBJ1-5 TRBV7-2 . CATSTWALSNQPQHF TGTGCCACCTCAACCTGGGCTCTAAGCAATCAGCCCCAGCATTTT
. TRBJ1-3 TRBV28 . CASRQYQTGGNTIYF TGTGCCAGCAGACAGTACCAGACAGGTGGAAACACCATATATTTT
. TRBJ2-5 TRBV5-1 . CASSLEPRQETQYF TGCGCCAGCAGCTTGGAACCTAGGCAAGAGACCCAGTACTTC
. TRBJ1-2 TRBV12-3/TRBV12-4 . CASSLGGNMRYTF TGTGCCAGCAGTTTAGGAGGTAACATGCGCTACACCTTC
. TRBJ1-1 TRBV5-1 once CASSVQRNTEAFF TGCGCCAGCAGCGTACAGAGGAACACTGAAGCTTTCTTT
. TRBJ2-3 TRBV30 . CAWLGLSTDTQYF TGTGCCTGGCTCGGACTGAGCACAGATACGCAGTATTTT
. TRBJ1-1 TRBV12-5 . CASGLYGTEAFF TGTGCTAGTGGTTTGTACGGCACTGAAGCTTTCTTT
. TRBJ1-2 TRBV10-2 . CASSEKLANYGYTF TGCGCCAGCAGTGAGAAGTTAGCTAACTATGGCTACACCTTC
. TRBJ2-3 TRBV10-1 . CASSESERNRTDTQYF TGCGCCAGCAGTGAGTCCGAGAGAAACCGCACAGATACGCAGTATTTT
TRBD1 TRBJ1-5 TRBV4-2 . CASSQELDRAGRPQHF TGTGCCAGCAGCCAAGAACTCGACAGGGCCGGAAGGCCCCAGCATTTT
TRBD2 TRBJ2-7 TRBV18 . CASSEGLAGYEQYF TGTGCCAGCTCAGAAGGACTAGCGGGGTACGAGCAGTACTTC
. TRBJ1-6 TRBV19 . CASSIATDNSPLHF TGTGCCAGTAGTATCGCGACAGACAATTCACCCCTCCACTTT
TRBD1 TRBJ1-4 TRBV5-1 . CASSSGQGIDEKLFF TGCGCCAGCAGCTCCGGACAGGGCATCGATGAAAAACTGTTTTTT
. TRBJ2-6 TRBV5-1 . CASSQQGQSSGANVLTF TGCGCCAGCAGCCAACAAGGACAGTCCTCAGGGGCCAACGTCCTGACTTTC